The text below deals with one TCR beta chain. The data derive from a study of control samples from healthy donors and cancer patients. Germline values: CDR1 SGHDN, CDR2 FVKESK. The CDR3 is 15 amino acids. Trimming stripped 4 bases from V and 4 bases from J, with 16 bases between. Sequenced by immunoSEQ multiplex PCR; TCRdb stores in-frame clones only, minus some. The sample yields 100,000 to 150,000 clones, about nine tenths seen once. The receptor was derived from a middle-aged man in good health. The sequenced material came from blood. J is TRBJ1-2 and V is TRBV14; unclear D gene. The CDR3 sequence: CASSRLEGWTYGYTF. The CDR3 DNA sequence: TGTGCCAGCAGCCGGCTTGAGGGTTGGACCTATGGCTACACCTTC.